This TCR beta chain was identified in a study of cytomegalovirus exposure and HLA in healthy donors. Use of 60 Vbeta and 13 Jbeta primers characterized the PCR. Some clones are missing from TCRdb's copy, which holds only in-frame ones; the method was immunoSEQ multiplex PCR. This sample has 150,000 to 200,000 clones, with approximately 80% found just once. Germline CDR1 reads LNHDA; CDR2 reads SQIVND (reference sequence). This CDR3 is 14 amino acids long. The V end was cut by 5 bases, the J end by 2 bases, with 12 bases between. The sequence was obtained from a woman between 45 and 65 years old in good health and CMV-seronegative. V usage is TRBV19 and J usage is TRBJ1-1; no reliable D call. Sequencing was carried out using PBMCs. The CDR3 nucleotides are TGTGCCAGTAGTCGTGGGCTGTTAAACACTGAAGCTTTCTTT. Residues: CASSRGLLNTEAFF. The variable domain in full, completed from reference TRBV19 and TRBJ1-1, reads DGGITQSPKYLFRKEGQNVTLSCEQNLNHDAMYWYRQDPGQGLRLIYYSQIVNDFQKGDIAEGYSVSREKKESFPLTVTSAQKNPTAFYLCASSRGLLNTEAFFGQGTRLTVV.